This record covers a single T cell receptor (beta chain). The source of the sample is a study of T cell changes during pregnancy in multiple sclerosis. The germline gives CDR1 SGHAT, CDR2 FQDESV (reference sequence). CDR3 length: 16 residues. V was pared by 5 bases and J by 7 bases, with 10 bases of the junction left unmatched. Repertoires were generated with immunoSEQ multiplex PCR, while TCRdb's copy carries only in-frame clones and drops some. The sample holds under 40,000 clones; about nine tenths are singletons and the top ten take under 0.4%. This TCR derives from a female donor in good health, enrolled as a control in a pregnancy study. The sequenced sample was CD4+ T cells from peripheral blood mononuclear cells, obtained in the third trimester of pregnancy. V usage is TRBV11-1 and J usage is TRBJ2-1, with 11 bases that match TRBD1. In DNA form, the CDR3 reads TGTGCCAGCAGCCCCCGGACAGGGGGCAGATGGAATGAGCAGTTCTTC. This codes for CASSPRTGGRWNEQFF. The full variable domain, its missing parts supplied by reference TRBV11-1 and TRBJ2-1, is EAEVAQSPRYKITEKSQAVAFWCDPISGHATLYWYRQILGQGPELLVQFQDESVVDDSQLPKDRFSAERLKGVDSTLKIQPAELGDSAMYLCASSPRTGGRWNEQFFGPGTRLTVL.